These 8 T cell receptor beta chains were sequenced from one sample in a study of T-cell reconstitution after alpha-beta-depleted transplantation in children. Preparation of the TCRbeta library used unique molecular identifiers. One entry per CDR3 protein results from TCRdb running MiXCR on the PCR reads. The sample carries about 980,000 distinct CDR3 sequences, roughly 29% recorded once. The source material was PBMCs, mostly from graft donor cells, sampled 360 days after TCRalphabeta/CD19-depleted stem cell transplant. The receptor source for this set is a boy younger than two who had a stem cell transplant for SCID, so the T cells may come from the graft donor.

The CDR3 DNA is TGTGCCAGCAGTTACTCCTTCTCAGGGTCCCAAGAGACCCAGTACTTC. Translated, it gives CASSYSFSGSQETQYF. The gene calls are TRBV6-5 and TRBJ2-5, with D perhaps TRBD1 (5 bases). This CDR3 spans 16 amino acids. V was clipped by 0 bases and J by 1 base, with 12 bases between them. CDR1 is MNHEY and CDR2 is SVGAGI in the germline V gene.

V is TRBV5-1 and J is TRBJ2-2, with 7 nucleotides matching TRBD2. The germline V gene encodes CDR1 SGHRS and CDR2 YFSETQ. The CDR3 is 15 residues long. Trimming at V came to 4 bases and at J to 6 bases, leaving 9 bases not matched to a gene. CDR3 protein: CASSLLPGRAGELFF. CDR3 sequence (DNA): TGCGCCAGCAGCCTCCTACCGGGGAGGGCCGGGGAGCTGTTTTTT. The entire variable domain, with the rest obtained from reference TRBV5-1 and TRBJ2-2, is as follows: KAGVTQTPRYLIKTRGQQVTLSCSPISGHRSVSWYQQTPGQGLQFLFEYFSETQRNKGNFPGRFSGRQFSNSRSEMNVSTLELGDSALYLCASSLLPGRAGELFFGEGSRLTVL.

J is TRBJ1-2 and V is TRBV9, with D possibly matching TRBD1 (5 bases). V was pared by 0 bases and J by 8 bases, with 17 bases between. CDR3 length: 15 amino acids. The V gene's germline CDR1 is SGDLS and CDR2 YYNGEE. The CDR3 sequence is CASSVDRTGPSGYTF. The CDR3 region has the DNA TGTGCCAGCAGCGTAGATCGTACGGGACCCTCCGGCTACACCTTC.

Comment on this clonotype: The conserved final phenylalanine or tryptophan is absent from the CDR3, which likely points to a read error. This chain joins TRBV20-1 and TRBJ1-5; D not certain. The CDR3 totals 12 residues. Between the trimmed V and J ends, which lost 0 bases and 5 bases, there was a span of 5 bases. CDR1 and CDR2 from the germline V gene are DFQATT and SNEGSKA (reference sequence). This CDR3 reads CSARDGYQPQHC. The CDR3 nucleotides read TGCAGTGCTAGAGACGGGTATCAGCCCCAGCATTGT.

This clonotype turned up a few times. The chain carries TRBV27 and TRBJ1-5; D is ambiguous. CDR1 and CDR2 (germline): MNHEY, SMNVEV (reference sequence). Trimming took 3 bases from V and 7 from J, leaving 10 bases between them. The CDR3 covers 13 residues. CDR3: CASSFISGQPQHF. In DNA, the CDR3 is TGTGCCAGCAGTTTTATCTCGGGCCAGCCCCAGCATTTT.

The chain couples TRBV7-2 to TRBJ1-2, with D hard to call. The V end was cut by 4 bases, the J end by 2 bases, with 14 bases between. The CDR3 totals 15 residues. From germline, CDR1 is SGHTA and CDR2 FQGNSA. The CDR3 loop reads CASSYGLVENYGYTF. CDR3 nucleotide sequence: TGTGCCAGCAGCTATGGACTGGTGGAAAACTATGGCTACACCTTC. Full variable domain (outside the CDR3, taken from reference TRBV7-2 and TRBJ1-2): GAGVSQSPSNKVTEKGKDVELRCDPISGHTALYWYRQSLGQGLEFLIYFQGNSAPDKSGLPSDRFSAERTGGSVSTLTIQRTQQEDSAVYLCASSYGLVENYGYTFGSGTRLTVV.

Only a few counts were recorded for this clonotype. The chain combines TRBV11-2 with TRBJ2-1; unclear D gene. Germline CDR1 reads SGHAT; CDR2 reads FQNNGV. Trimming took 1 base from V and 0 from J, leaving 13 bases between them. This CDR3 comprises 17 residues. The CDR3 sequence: CASSLVPPQSSYNEQFF. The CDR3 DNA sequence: TGTGCCAGCAGCTTAGTGCCCCCTCAGAGCTCCTACAATGAGCAGTTCTTC.

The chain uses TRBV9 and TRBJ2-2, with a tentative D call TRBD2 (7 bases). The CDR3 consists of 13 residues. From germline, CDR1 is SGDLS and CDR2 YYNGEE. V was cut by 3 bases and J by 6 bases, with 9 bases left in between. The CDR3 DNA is TGTGCCAGCAGCGGGGGGGGCCCCGGGGAGCTGTTTTTT. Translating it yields CASSGGGPGELFF.